The sequence of this TCR beta chain was determined in a study of shared clonotypes between healthy human individuals. Study summary: Each donor had three CD4 naive, three CD4 memory, two CD8 naive and one CD8 memory plate. Study results and limitations: Sharing across four donors was highest in naive CD4 (roughly 5%) and lowest in memory CD8 (roughly 0.4%). Clonotypes which were not shared had lower generation probabilities than clonotypes that all four donors shared. Sequencing depth was expected to affect clonotype sharing among donors.

V was pared by 4 bases and J by 4 bases, with 7 bases of the junction left unmatched. Germline V lookup: CDR1 SGHRS, CDR2 YFSETQ. This CDR3 is built from 15 residues. Clones were sequenced by immunoSEQ multiplex PCR, and TCRdb holds only the in-frame ones, with some missing. Here the sample spans 2 million to 2.5 million clones, about 90% being singletons. As concerns this clone: The antigen remains undetermined.

The clonotype comes from a man aged 18 to 30 in good health. Some clones in this sample may be carry-over from other donors' samples. V usage is TRBV5-1 and J usage is TRBJ2-7, with TRBD2 matching 11 bases. Sequencing was performed on naive CD4+ T cells from PBMCs. Subset meaning: CD45RA+ positively selected. The CDR3 nucleotides are TGCGCCAGCAGCCAAGGGACTAGCGGACATTACGAGCAGTACTTC. The encoded protein is CASSQGTSGHYEQYF.